These 20 T cell receptor beta chains were all obtained from the same sample, sequenced in a study of T cell responses to AZD1222 COVID-19 vaccine. Sequenced by immunoSEQ multiplex PCR; TCRdb stores in-frame clones only, minus some. The sample comprises approximately 180,000 clones, approximately 92% of which are singletons, and about 2.8% rests with the top ten. Specimen: peripheral blood, collected on day 0 of AZD1222 vaccination. The receptors originated from an adult in good health.

The genes are TRBV18 and TRBJ1-5, with a tentative D call TRBD1 (6 bases). The V gene's germline CDR1 is KGHSH and CDR2 LQKENI. The ends were cut back, 3 bases at V and 6 bases at J, with 12 bases in the middle. The CDR3 is made up of 14 amino acids. This chain's CDR3 is CASSPRDKGQPQHF. DNA for the CDR3: TGTGCCAGCTCACCCAGGGACAAAGGTCAGCCCCAGCATTTT.

The chain links TRBV5-1 to TRBJ2-7; 12 bases are a match to TRBD1. CDR1 is SGHRS and CDR2 is YFSETQ in the germline V gene. V was pared by 0 bases and J by 0 bases, with 13 bases of the junction left unmatched. This CDR3 region has 20 residues. CDR3 DNA sequence: TGCGCCAGCAGCTTGGAATCAGGCGGGACAGGGGGCGCGAGCTCCTACGAGCAGTACTTC. Amino acid sequence: CASSLESGGTGGASSYEQYF. The whole variable domain, remainder taken from reference TRBV5-1 and TRBJ2-7, is KAGVTQTPRYLIKTRGQQVTLSCSPISGHRSVSWYQQTPGQGLQFLFEYFSETQRNKGNFPGRFSGRQFSNSRSEMNVSTLELGDSALYLCASSLESGGTGGASSYEQYFGPGTRLTVT.

The rearrangement joins TRBV28 to TRBJ2-1; 9 bases are a match to TRBD2. The CDR3 runs to 15 residues. Germline trimming cut 2 bases from V and 6 bases from J; bases unmatched to any gene: 5. The V gene's germline CDR1 is MDHEN and CDR2 SYDVKM. CDR3 region: CASSLAGGPLNEQFF. CDR3 nucleotides: TGTGCCAGCAGTTTAGCGGGAGGGCCTCTCAATGAGCAGTTCTTC.

This chain connects TRBV15 to TRBJ1-2; D is possibly TRBD1 (5 bases). From germline, CDR1 is LNHNV and CDR2 YYDKDF (reference sequence). V lost 8 bases and J lost 8, with 15 bases in between. The CDR3 runs 12 residues. The CDR3: CATGTSRGGYTF. The CDR3 DNA reads as TGTGCCACCGGGACGTCTAGGGGCGGCTACACCTTC.

The rearrangement joins TRBV9 to TRBJ2-7; 8 bases are a match to TRBD1. V lost 4 bases, J lost 3 bases, and 9 bases stayed unmatched. CDR3 length equals 15 residues. Per germline, CDR1 SGDLS and CDR2 YYNGEE. This CDR3 is CASSRSTGDNYEQYF. The CDR3 bases are TGTGCCAGCAGCCGGTCGACAGGGGATAACTACGAGCAGTACTTC.

The V call is TRBV30, the J call TRBJ1-2; 9 bases are shared with TRBD1. CDR3 length: 13 amino acids. With V trimmed by 3 bases and J by 3 bases, 2 bases remained unmatched. Germline CDR1 and CDR2: GTSNPN and SVGIG (reference sequence). DNA of the CDR3: TGTGCCTGGAGGACAGGGGGAGACTATGGCTACACCTTC. Its translation: CAWRTGGDYGYTF.

This sequence joins TRBV28 and TRBJ1-1; 7 bases match TRBD1. Germline-derived CDR1 and CDR2 are MDHEN and SYDVKM. This CDR3 has 17 residues. The V segment lost 8 bases and the J segment 3 bases; nucleotides outside the gene matches: 18. The CDR3 sequence: CASLGEGRGRVDTEAFF. The CDR3 coding sequence is TGTGCCAGCCTCGGGGAAGGTAGGGGGCGCGTGGACACTGAAGCTTTCTTT.

This chain uses TRBV24-1 with TRBJ2-1; 13 bases agree with TRBD2. The ends lost 4 bases at V and 15 bases at J; junction bases unmatched: 8. The germline V gene encodes CDR1 KGHDR and CDR2 SFDVKD. The CDR3 is 14 residues long. This CDR3 is CATSETGTSGKGFF. The CDR3 region has the DNA TGTGCCACCAGTGAAACCGGGACTAGCGGGAAGGGGTTCTTC.

This clone was seen more than once but under ten times. The rearrangement joins TRBV15 to TRBJ1-1, with 10 bases aligning to TRBD1. Germline V gene lookup returns CDR1 LNHNV and CDR2 YYDKDF (reference sequence). J gave up 1 base and V 0 bases, and 8 bases lay outside the gene matches. This CDR3 region has 18 residues. The CDR3, as DNA: TGTGCCACCAGCAGAGATCCGGGGGACAGGGGTGGGAACACTGAAGCTTTCTTT. Its protein product is CATSRDPGDRGGNTEAFF.

In its sample, this clone was seen a few times. V gene TRBV7-9 combines with J gene TRBJ1-2; 9 nucleotides align to TRBD1. Looked up from germline, CDR1 is SEHNR and CDR2 is FQNEAQ (reference sequence). CDR3 size: 15 residues. V shed 5 bases and J 4 bases; nucleotides not matched to a gene: 8. The chain's CDR3 is CASSEGLTGGYGYTF. Written as DNA, the CDR3 is TGTGCCAGCAGCGAAGGGCTGACAGGGGGCTATGGCTACACCTTC.

This clone was counted once. The chain links TRBV27 to TRBJ1-5; D ambiguous. This CDR3 has 13 residues. V was trimmed by 4 bases and J by 6 bases, leaving 10 bases between them. CDR1 and CDR2 (germline): MNHEY, SMNVEV (reference sequence). The CDR3 DNA is TGTGCCAGCAGTTCCGGGTTCGGTCAGCCCCAGCATTTT. The encoded protein is CASSSGFGQPQHF.

The genes are TRBV10-2 and TRBJ1-1; 7 bases map to TRBD1. The CDR3 loop spans 15 amino acids. V was pared by 6 bases and J by 0 bases, with 7 bases of the junction left unmatched. CDR1 WSHSY and CDR2 SAAADI come from the germline V gene. The CDR3: CASSKRQGLNTEAFF. The CDR3 DNA sequence: TGCGCCAGCAGCAAAAGACAGGGACTGAACACTGAAGCTTTCTTT.

The genes are TRBV6-5 and TRBJ1-2; D is unresolved. Trimming took 6 bases from V and 0 from J, leaving 11 bases between them. CDR1 and CDR2 (germline): MNHEY, SVGAGI. The CDR3 covers 14 residues. The CDR3 DNA reads TGTGCCAGCAGGCGAGGATCTACTAACTATGGCTACACCTTC. This gives the protein CASRRGSTNYGYTF.

V and J are TRBV7-6 and TRBJ1-3; D gene uncertain. This CDR3 has 16 residues. The germline CDR1 and CDR2 sequences are SGHVS and FNYEAQ. Trimming took off 5 bases at V and 0 bases at J, with 14 bases between the two ends. Here the CDR3 reads CASSAQLDPSGNTIYF. Here the CDR3 DNA reads TGTGCCAGCAGCGCACAGCTGGACCCCTCTGGAAACACCATATATTTT.

J is TRBJ1-3 and V is TRBV7-6; 10 nucleotides agree with TRBD1. Germline V gives CDR1 SGHVS, CDR2 FNYEAQ. The V gene end was trimmed by 5 bases and the J gene end by 3 bases; junction bases not matched to a gene: 13. The CDR3 spans 18 residues. In DNA, the CDR3 is TGTGCCAGCAGCCCCTCCGCGACAGGGGGCGGTTATGGAAACACCATATATTTT. Translation gives CASSPSATGGGYGNTIYF.

This chain links TRBV6-1 with TRBJ1-5, with D unclear. The CDR3 consists of 14 residues. The germline V gene has CDR1 MNHNS and CDR2 SASEGT. Between the trimmed V and J ends, which lost 1 base and 5 bases, there was a span of 9 bases. DNA for the CDR3: TGTGCCAGCAGTGAAGGAGGCGTCGATCAGCCCCAGCATTTT. It yields the protein CASSEGGVDQPQHF.

The gene calls are TRBV27 and TRBJ2-3; possible D gene TRBD1, 6 bases. V was pared by 0 bases and J by 6 bases, with 10 bases between. The CDR3 consists of 14 residues. The germline V gene has CDR1 MNHEY and CDR2 SMNVEV (reference sequence). The CDR3 sequence is CASSLSAGVDTQYF. As DNA, the CDR3 is TGTGCCAGCAGTTTATCGGCAGGGGTGGATACGCAGTATTTT.

The gene calls are TRBV19 and TRBJ2-6; the D is unclear. The CDR3 has 15 residues. Germline V gene data show CDR1 as LNHDA and CDR2 as SQIVND (reference sequence). With 4 bases removed from V and 1 base from J, the gap between germline ends came to 8 bases. The CDR3 is CASSTTFSGANVLTF. The CDR3 nucleotides read TGTGCCAGTAGTACCACTTTTTCTGGGGCCAACGTCCTGACTTTC.

The rearrangement uses TRBV21-1 and TRBJ1-5; the table's D call TRBD1 went unverified against the DNA. TRBV21-1 is a pseudogene segment. CDR3 length equals 19 residues. CDR3 in DNA: TGTGCCAGCAGCAAAGATAGGGACAGGGACAGGATCGGCAATCAGCCCCAGCATTTT. Its protein product is CASSKDRDRDRIGNQPQHF.

The chain is built from TRBV12-3 or TRBV12-4 and TRBJ1-3; the D gene is possibly TRBD1 (5 bases). The germline V and J ends were trimmed by 6 bases and 0 bases, with 6 bases remaining between them. The CDR3 runs to 13 residues. The CDR3 coding sequence is TGTGCCAGCAGACAGGTCTCTGGAAACACCATATATTTT. Translation: CASRQVSGNTIYF.